The 9 T cell receptor beta chains reported below all come from one sample, sequenced in a study of CD8+ T cells in alopecia areata. Collected material from alopecia areata patients comprised lesional scalp punch biopsies and peripheral blood. cDNA serving as the sequencing template came from extracted, reverse transcribed RNA. Using immunoSEQ multiplex PCR, the repertoire was profiled, and TCRdb retains in-frame clones only, with some absent. This sample has under 20,000 clones, with 65% to 75% found just once. Sequencing was performed on skin, taken at week 0. These receptors came from a human donor with alopecia areata.

This clone was detected only once. V usage is TRBV19 and J usage is TRBJ1-4; D is possibly TRBD1 (5 bases). The CDR3 extends over 15 amino acids. Between the trimmed V and J ends, which lost 7 bases and 1 base, there was a span of 13 bases. Germline values: CDR1 LNHDA, CDR2 SQIVND (reference sequence). The CDR3 region is CASMVAGGTNEKLFF. CDR3 DNA: TGTGCCAGTATGGTGGCCGGGGGAACTAATGAAAAACTGTTTTTT. Drawing the rest from reference TRBV19 and TRBJ1-4, the complete variable domain is DGGITQSPKYLFRKEGQNVTLSCEQNLNHDAMYWYRQDPGQGLRLIYYSQIVNDFQKGDIAEGYSVSREKKESFPLTVTSAQKNPTAFYLCASMVAGGTNEKLFFGSGTQLSVL.

V and J are TRBV9 and TRBJ2-3; D is ambiguous. Germline V gene sequence: CDR1 SGDLS, CDR2 YYNGEE. The length of the CDR3 is 15 residues. V lost 0 bases to trimming and J lost 2 bases, with 10 bases between them. CDR3 nucleotides: TGTGCCAGCAGCGTAGAGGGCTACCTCACAGATACGCAGTATTTT. The encoded protein is CASSVEGYLTDTQYF.

This sequence joins TRBV27 and TRBJ2-7; 7 bases match TRBD1. The CDR3 runs to 13 residues. Germline CDR1 is MNHEY and CDR2 is SMNVEV (reference sequence). The V gene end was trimmed by 10 bases and the J gene end by 9 bases; junction bases not matched to a gene: 15. The DNA for the CDR3 is TGTGCCAACCACCTAAACAGGGGTGGAGTGCAGTACTTC. It codes for CANHLNRGGVQYF.

The V gene is TRBV18, the J gene TRBJ2-1; D not certain. The CDR3 totals 13 residues. The V and J ends lost 0 bases and 3 bases respectively, with 3 bases between them. Germline CDR1 and CDR2: KGHSH and LQKENI. CDR3 loop: CASSPPNYNEQFF. Written as DNA, the CDR3 is TGTGCCAGCTCACCACCCAACTACAATGAGCAGTTCTTC. Variable domain in full (rest from reference TRBV18 and TRBJ2-1): NAGVMQNPRHLVRRRGQEARLRCSPMKGHSHVYWYRQLPEEGLKFMVYLQKENIIDESGMPKERFSAEFPKEGPSILRIQQVVRGDSAAYFCASSPPNYNEQFFGPGTRLTVL.

The J gene is TRBJ2-1, the V gene TRBV2; TRBD2 might be the D (6 bases). CDR1 and CDR2 from the germline V gene are SNHLY and FYNNEI. The CDR3 runs 13 residues. The ends were cut back, 4 bases at V and 7 bases at J, with 11 bases in the middle. The CDR3 sequence is CASSVGGVNEQFF. Written as DNA, the CDR3 is TGTGCCAGCAGTGTCGGCGGGGTGAATGAGCAGTTCTTC.

The chain has TRBV2 and TRBJ2-1; D gene uncertain. V shed 6 bases and J shed 6 bases, with 12 bases lying between them. Germline V gives CDR1 SNHLY, CDR2 FYNNEI. The CDR3 sequence is 13 residues long. The CDR3 region has the DNA TGTGCCAGCAGCCGAAGCTGGGGCAATGAGCAGTTCTTC. Encoded protein: CASSRSWGNEQFF.

The genes are TRBV7-8 and TRBJ2-3; no clear D. The CDR3 contains 16 residues. Germline CDR1 SGHVS, CDR2 FQNEAQ. Trimming shortened V by 4 bases and J by 0 bases, and 14 bases separated the two germline ends. Written as DNA, the CDR3 is TGTGCCAGCAGCTCCTGGGGAACCACTAGCACAGATACGCAGTATTTT. It yields the protein CASSSWGTTSTDTQYF.

This clone showed up just once. J is TRBJ1-5 and V is TRBV6-6; D not resolved. This CDR3 is 14 amino acids long. Deletions cut 0 bases from V and 6 bases from J, with 9 bases between. Germline loops: CDR1 MNHNY, CDR2 SVGAGI (reference sequence). Here the CDR3 reads CASSYSEGSQPQHF. The CDR3 DNA reads as TGTGCCAGCAGTTACTCTGAGGGTAGTCAGCCCCAGCATTTT.

The chain combines TRBV2 with TRBJ1-1, with a possible D match to TRBD1 (5 bases). V shed 6 bases and J shed 7 bases, with 18 bases lying between them. The CDR3 runs to 14 residues. The germline V gene has CDR1 SNHLY and CDR2 FYNNEI. The CDR3 here is CASRILGGKDEAFF. The CDR3 DNA is TGTGCCAGCAGAATATTGGGGGGGAAGGATGAAGCTTTCTTT.